This TCR beta chain was identified during a study of CD8+CD57+ T cells in acquired aplastic anemia. The ends lost 4 bases at V and 6 bases at J; junction bases unmatched: 9. Germline lookup yields CDR1 DFQATT and CDR2 SNEGSKA (reference sequence). The CDR3 loop spans 14 amino acids. The template for TCR beta VDJ and CDR3 sequence profiling was genomic DNA. TCRdb recomputed calls from the reads with MiXCR, one row per CDR3 protein. The sample includes tens of thousands of distinct CDR3 sequences, less than 65% seen only once; the top ten take 50% to 70%. Flow cytometry had shown expanded CD8+CD57+ cells in the patients chosen for sequencing.

The chain couples TRBV20-1 to TRBJ2-7; 10 nucleotides match TRBD2. This TCR was sampled from a human donor with aplastic anemia. Material: sorted CD4+, CD8+, or CD8+CD57+ T cells (not recorded which) from PBMCs. CDR3 DNA sequence: TGCAGTGCTACGGTAGCGGGAGGCGTCACCGAGCAGTACTTC. Encoded protein: CSATVAGGVTEQYF.